The rows below give T cell receptor beta chains drawn from one sample of a study of T cell responses to AZD1222 COVID-19 vaccine. Profiling relied on immunoSEQ multiplex PCR, and the TCRdb table lists in-frame clones only, not all of them. The sample has some 120,000 clones, approximately 86% seen once. Here the sequenced sample was peripheral blood, taken on day 0 of AZD1222 vaccination. These receptors all stem from an adult in good health. Both conserved end residues are part of each CDR3. Each record gives: J gene, V gene, D gene, clone size, CDR3 protein, CDR3 DNA. The D gene is left open where the match is weak. Size values are once, few and many counts, or a class for expanded clones, and some rows have none.

>TRBJ1-6|TRBV7-3|.|.
CASSLSPGGNSPLHF
TGTGCCAGCAGCTTATCTCCAGGAGGGAATTCACCCCTCCACTTT
>TRBJ1-1|TRBV6-5|TRBD1|.
CASNQRTGEAEAFF
TGTGCCAGCAATCAAAGGACAGGGGAAGCTGAAGCTTTCTTT
>TRBJ1-5|TRBV4-1|.|.
CASSQEMGRPSNQPQHF
TGCGCCAGCAGCCAAGAAATGGGGAGGCCGTCTAATCAGCCCCAGCATTTT
>TRBJ1-5|TRBV7-8|.|once
CASSPDRNQPQHF
TGTGCCAGCAGTCCAGACAGAAATCAGCCCCAGCATTTT
>TRBJ2-1|TRBV4-3|.|.
CASSQDQGFSYNEQFF
TGCGCCAGCAGCCAAGATCAGGGGTTCTCCTACAATGAGCAGTTCTTC
>TRBJ2-6|TRBV6-5|.|.
CASISSGANVLTF
TGTGCCAGCATCTCCTCTGGGGCCAACGTCCTGACTTTC
>TRBJ2-7|TRBV6-5|TRBD1|.
CASSPTAGGFHEQYF
TGTGCCAGCAGTCCTACGGCAGGGGGCTTCCACGAGCAGTACTTC
>TRBJ2-3|TRBV5-1|.|once
CASSFGTWRDTQYF
TGCGCCAGCAGCTTCGGGACATGGCGAGATACGCAGTATTTT
>TRBJ2-2|TRBV29-1|TRBD2|.
CSVKGGDDTGELFF
TGCAGCGTCAAGGGAGGGGACGACACCGGGGAGCTGTTTTTT
>TRBJ1-6|TRBV14|.|.
CASSQEAGYSPLHF
TGTGCCAGCAGCCAAGAGGCAGGGTATTCACCCCTCCACTTT
>TRBJ2-7|TRBV3-1/TRBV3-2|TRBD2|few
CASSQGTSQYF
TGTGCCAGCAGCCAAGGGACTAGTCAGTACTTC
>TRBJ2-7|TRBV30|.|once
CAWSVPYRGAQDEQYF
TGTGCCTGGAGTGTACCATATCGGGGGGCGCAGGACGAGCAGTACTTC
>TRBJ2-7|TRBV6-2/TRBV6-3|.|.
CASSYGGFGEQYF
TGTGCCAGCAGTTACGGAGGGTTTGGAGAGCAGTACTTC
>TRBJ2-5|TRBV11-3|TRBD2|.
CASSPERGGFRGGETQYF
TGTGCCAGCAGCCCCGAGCGGGGGGGCTTCAGAGGTGGTGAGACCCAGTACTTC
>TRBJ2-7|TRBV7-9|TRBD2|.
CASSQGAGAYEQYF
TGTGCCAGCAGCCAAGGTGCGGGGGCCTACGAGCAGTACTTC
>TRBJ1-1|TRBV18|TRBD1|.
CASSFDRVNTEAFF
TGTGCCAGCTCATTCGACAGGGTGAACACTGAAGCTTTCTTT
>TRBJ1-2|TRBV11-2|.|.
CASSSPTARHGYTF
TGTGCCAGCAGCTCTCCTACGGCACGGCATGGCTACACCTTC
>TRBJ1-2|TRBV3-1/TRBV3-2|.|.
CASSQGMAAAFF
TGTGCCAGCAGCCAAGGAATGGCTGCGGCTTTCTTC
>TRBJ2-1|TRBV7-6|TRBD2|.
CASSSGGRGETYNEQFF
TGTGCCAGCAGCTCTGGGGGGAGGGGCGAGACTTACAATGAGCAGTTCTTC
>TRBJ2-7|TRBV21-1|.|once
CASSKVPYSYEQYF
TGTGCCAGCAGCAAAGTCCCCTACTCCTACGAGCAGTACTTC
>TRBJ2-7|TRBV19|TRBD1|.
CASSLRGYEQYF
TGTGCCAGTAGTCTCAGGGGGTACGAGCAGTACTTC
>TRBJ2-3|TRBV28|TRBD2|.
CASSTRLAGGTDTQYF
TGTGCCAGCAGTACCCGACTAGCGGGGGGCACAGATACGCAGTATTTT
>TRBJ2-2|TRBV19|.|.
CASMGPNTGELFF
TGTGCCAGTATGGGACCGAACACCGGGGAGCTGTTTTTT
>TRBJ1-2|TRBV5-6|TRBD1|.
CASSLSGGSRGYTF
TGTGCCAGCAGCTTGTCAGGGGGGTCTAGGGGCTACACCTTC
>TRBJ2-2|TRBV7-6|.|.
CASTSSRGPNTGELFF
TGTGCCAGCACCTCTAGCCGGGGCCCGAACACCGGGGAGCTGTTTTTT
>TRBJ2-7|TRBV6-4|.|.
CAPERHRPYYF
TGTGCCCCCGAGAGACACAGGCCCTATTACTTC
>TRBJ1-2|TRBV7-9|.|.
CASSPHQIYGYTF
TGTGCCAGCAGCCCACATCAGATATATGGCTACACCTTC
>TRBJ1-2|TRBV29-1|.|.
CSVPTGTDGYGYTF
TGCAGCGTCCCGACCGGCACAGACGGATATGGCTACACCTTC
>TRBJ1-5|TRBV5-1|.|.
CASLGESNQPQHF
TGCGCCAGCCTAGGAGAAAGCAATCAGCCCCAGCATTTT
>TRBJ1-4|TRBV27|.|few
CASSLMGEKLFF
TGTGCCAGCAGTTTGATGGGAGAAAAACTGTTTTTT
>TRBJ2-1|TRBV5-5|.|.
CASSLYIAAGPYNEQFF
TGTGCCAGCAGCTTGTATATCGCGGCAGGCCCTTACAATGAGCAGTTCTTC